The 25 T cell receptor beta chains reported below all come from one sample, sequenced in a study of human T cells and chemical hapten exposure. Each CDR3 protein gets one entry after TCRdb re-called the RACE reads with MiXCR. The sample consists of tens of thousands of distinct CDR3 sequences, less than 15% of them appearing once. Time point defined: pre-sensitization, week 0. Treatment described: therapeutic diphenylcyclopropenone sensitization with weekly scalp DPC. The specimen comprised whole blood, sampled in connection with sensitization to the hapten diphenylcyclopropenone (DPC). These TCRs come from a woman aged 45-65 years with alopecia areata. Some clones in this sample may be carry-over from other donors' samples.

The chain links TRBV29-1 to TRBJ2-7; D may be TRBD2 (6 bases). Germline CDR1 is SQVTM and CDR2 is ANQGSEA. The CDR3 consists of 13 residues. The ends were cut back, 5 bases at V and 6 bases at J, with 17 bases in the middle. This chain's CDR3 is CSVTAGPGLEQYF. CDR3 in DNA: TGCAGCGTTACCGCGGGGCCCGGACTCGAGCAGTACTTC.

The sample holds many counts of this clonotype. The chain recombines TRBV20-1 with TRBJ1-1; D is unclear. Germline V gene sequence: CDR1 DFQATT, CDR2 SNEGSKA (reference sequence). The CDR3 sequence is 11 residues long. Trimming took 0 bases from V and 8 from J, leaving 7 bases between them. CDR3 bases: TGCAGTGCTAGAGATCAAGCGGAAGCTTTCTTT. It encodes CSARDQAEAFF.

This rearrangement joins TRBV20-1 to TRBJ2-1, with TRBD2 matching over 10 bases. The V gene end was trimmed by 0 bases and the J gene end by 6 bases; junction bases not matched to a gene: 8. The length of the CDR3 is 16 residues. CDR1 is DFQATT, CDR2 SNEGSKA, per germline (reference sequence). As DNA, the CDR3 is TGCAGTGCTAGAGAATCTGGGCTAGCGGGAGTCAATGAGCAGTTCTTC. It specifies CSARESGLAGVNEQFF.

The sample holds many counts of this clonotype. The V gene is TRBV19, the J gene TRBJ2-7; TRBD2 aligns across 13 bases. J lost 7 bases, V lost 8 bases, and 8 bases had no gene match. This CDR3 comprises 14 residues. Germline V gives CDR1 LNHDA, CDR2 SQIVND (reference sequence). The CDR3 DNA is TGTGCCAGTGGATGGACTAGCGGGAGTGGGGAGCAGTACTTC. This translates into CASGWTSGSGEQYF.

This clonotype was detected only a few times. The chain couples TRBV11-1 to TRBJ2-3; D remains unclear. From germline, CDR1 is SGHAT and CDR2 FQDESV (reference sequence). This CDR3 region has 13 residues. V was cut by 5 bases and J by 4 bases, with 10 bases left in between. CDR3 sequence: CASSTGPADTQYF. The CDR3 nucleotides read TGTGCCAGCAGCACTGGACCGGCAGATACGCAGTATTTT.

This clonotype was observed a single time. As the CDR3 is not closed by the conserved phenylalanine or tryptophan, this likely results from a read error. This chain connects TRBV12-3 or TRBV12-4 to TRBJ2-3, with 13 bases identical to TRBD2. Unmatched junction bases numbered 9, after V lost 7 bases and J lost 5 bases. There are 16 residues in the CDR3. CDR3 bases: TGTGCCAGCACTACTAGCGGGAGGGCCCGTGGAGATACGCAGTATTCT. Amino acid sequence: CASTTSGRARGDTQYS.

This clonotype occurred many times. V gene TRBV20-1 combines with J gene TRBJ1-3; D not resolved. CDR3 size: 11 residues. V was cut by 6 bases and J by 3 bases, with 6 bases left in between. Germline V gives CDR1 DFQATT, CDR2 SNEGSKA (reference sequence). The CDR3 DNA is TGCAGTGCCGCATTTGGAAACACCATATATTTT. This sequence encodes CSAAFGNTIYF.

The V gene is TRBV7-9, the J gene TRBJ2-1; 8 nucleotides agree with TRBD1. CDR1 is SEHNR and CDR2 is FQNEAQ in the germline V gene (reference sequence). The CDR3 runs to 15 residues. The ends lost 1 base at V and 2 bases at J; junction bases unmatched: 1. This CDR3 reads CASSLEGQAYNEQFF. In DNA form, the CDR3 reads TGTGCCAGCAGCTTAGAGGGACAGGCCTACAATGAGCAGTTCTTC.

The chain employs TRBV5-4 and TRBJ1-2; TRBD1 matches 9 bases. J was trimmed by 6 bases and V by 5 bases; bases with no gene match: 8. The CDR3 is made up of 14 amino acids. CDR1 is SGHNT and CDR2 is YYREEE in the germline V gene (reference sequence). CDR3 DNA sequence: TGTGCCAGCAGGGGGACAGGGATTTACGATGGCTACACCTTC. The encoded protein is CASRGTGIYDGYTF.

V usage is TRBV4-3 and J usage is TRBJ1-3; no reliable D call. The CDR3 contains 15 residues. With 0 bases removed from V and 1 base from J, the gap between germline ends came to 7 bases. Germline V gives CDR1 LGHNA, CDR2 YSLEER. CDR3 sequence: CASSQDHMSGNTIYF. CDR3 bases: TGCGCCAGCAGCCAAGACCATATGTCTGGAAACACCATATATTTT.

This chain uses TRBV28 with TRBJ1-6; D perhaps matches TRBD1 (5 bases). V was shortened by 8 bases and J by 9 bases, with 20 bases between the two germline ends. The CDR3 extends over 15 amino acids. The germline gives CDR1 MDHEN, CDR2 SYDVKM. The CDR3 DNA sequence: TGTGCCAGCCGGGGAGTGCTTGGGGGAGCTTCACCCCTCCACTTT. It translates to CASRGVLGGASPLHF. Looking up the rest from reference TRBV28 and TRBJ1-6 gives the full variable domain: DVKVTQSSRYLVKRTGEKVFLECVQDMDHENMFWYRQDPGLGLRLIYFSYDVKMKEKGDIPEGYSVSREKKERFSLILESASTNQTSMYLCASRGVLGGASPLHFGNGTRLTVT.

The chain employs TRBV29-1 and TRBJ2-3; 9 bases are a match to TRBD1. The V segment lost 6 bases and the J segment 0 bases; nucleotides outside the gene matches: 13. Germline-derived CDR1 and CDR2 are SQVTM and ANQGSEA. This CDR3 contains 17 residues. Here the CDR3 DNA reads TGCAGCGTGGCCGACAGGGGGTCTCTGATAAGCACAGATACGCAGTATTTT. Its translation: CSVADRGSLISTDTQYF.

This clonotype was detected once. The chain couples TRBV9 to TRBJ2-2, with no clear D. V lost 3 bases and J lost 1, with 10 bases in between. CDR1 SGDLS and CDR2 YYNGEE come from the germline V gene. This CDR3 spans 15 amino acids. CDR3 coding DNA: TGTGCCAGCAGCGGCGTGCGCCAGAACACCGGGGAGCTGTTTTTT. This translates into CASSGVRQNTGELFF.

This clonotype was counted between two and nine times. In DNA, the CDR3 is TGTGCCAGCAGCTTCAATAGCGGGAGTTTTGGTTACAATGAGCAGTTCTTC. Protein: CASSFNSGSFGYNEQFF. The chain couples TRBV7-9 to TRBJ2-1, with TRBD2 identical over 9 bases. V dropped 3 bases and J dropped 4; count of bases not matched to a gene: 10. The germline V gene encodes CDR1 SEHNR and CDR2 FQNEAQ (reference sequence). The CDR3 spans 17 residues.

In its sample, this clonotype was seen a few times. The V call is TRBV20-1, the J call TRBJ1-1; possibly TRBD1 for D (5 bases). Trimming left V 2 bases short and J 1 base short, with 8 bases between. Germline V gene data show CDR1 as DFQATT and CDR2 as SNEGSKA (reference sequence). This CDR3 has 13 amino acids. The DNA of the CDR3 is TGCAGTGCTAGATCGACAGAGAACACTGAAGCTTTCTTT. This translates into CSARSTENTEAFF.

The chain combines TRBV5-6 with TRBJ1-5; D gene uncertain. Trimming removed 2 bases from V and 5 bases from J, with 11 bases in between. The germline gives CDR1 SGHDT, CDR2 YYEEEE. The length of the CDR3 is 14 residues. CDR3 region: CASSFGHFDQPQHF. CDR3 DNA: TGTGCCAGCAGCTTCGGGCACTTTGATCAGCCCCAGCATTTT. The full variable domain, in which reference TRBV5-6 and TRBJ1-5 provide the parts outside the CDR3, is DAGVTQSPTHLIKTRGQQVTLRCSPKSGHDTVSWYQQALGQGPQFIFQYYEEEERQRGNFPDRFSGHQFPNYSSELNVNALLLGDSALYLCASSFGHFDQPQHFGDGTRLSIL.

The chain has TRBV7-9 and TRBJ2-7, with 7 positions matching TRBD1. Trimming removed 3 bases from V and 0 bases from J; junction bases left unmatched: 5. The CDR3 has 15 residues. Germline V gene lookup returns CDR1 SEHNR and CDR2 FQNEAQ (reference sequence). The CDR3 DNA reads TGTGCCAGCAGCTTTCGGACAGGCCTCTCCTACGAGCAGTACTTC. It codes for CASSFRTGLSYEQYF.

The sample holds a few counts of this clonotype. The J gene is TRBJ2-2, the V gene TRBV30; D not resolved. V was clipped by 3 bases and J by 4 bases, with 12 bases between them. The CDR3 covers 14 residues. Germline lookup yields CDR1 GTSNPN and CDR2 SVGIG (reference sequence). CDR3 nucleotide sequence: TGTGCCTGGAGAGGCGTCCGGGCCACCGGGGAGCTGTTTTTT. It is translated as CAWRGVRATGELFF.

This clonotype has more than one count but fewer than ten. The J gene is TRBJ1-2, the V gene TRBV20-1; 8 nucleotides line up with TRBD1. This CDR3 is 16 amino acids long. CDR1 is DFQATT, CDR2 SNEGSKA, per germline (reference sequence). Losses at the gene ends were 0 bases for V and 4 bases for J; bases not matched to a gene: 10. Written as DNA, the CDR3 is TGCAGTGCTAGAGATCGTGTTTTTGACAGGGGCTATGGCTACACCTTC. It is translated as CSARDRVFDRGYGYTF.

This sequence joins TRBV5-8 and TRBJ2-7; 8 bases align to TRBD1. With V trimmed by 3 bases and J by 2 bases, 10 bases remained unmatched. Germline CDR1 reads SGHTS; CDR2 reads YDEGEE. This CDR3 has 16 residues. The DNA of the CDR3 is TGTGCCAGCAGCTCAAGGCAAGGACAGGGTACCTACGAGCAGTACTTC. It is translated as CASSSRQGQGTYEQYF.

The CDR3 region has the DNA TGTGCCAGCAGCCTTCCCCAGGGCAACGAGCAGTACTTC. It specifies CASSLPQGNEQYF. V gene TRBV5-4 combines with J gene TRBJ2-7; D perhaps matches TRBD1 (5 bases). CDR3 size: 13 residues. CDR1 and CDR2 (germline): SGHNT, YYREEE (reference sequence). Trimming shortened V by 4 bases and J by 5 bases, and 13 bases separated the two germline ends.

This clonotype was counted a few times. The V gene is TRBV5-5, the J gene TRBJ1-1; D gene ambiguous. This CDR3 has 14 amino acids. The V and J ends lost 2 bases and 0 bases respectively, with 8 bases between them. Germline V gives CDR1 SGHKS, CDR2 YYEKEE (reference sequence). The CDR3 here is CASSFGRVNTEAFF. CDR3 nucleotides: TGTGCCAGCAGCTTTGGCCGGGTGAACACTGAAGCTTTCTTT.

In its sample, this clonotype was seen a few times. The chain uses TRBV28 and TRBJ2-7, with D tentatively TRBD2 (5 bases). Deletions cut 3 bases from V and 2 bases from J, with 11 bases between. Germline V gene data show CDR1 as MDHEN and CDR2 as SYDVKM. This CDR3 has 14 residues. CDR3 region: CASSLRAAPYEQYF. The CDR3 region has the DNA TGTGCCAGCAGTTTGAGAGCGGCGCCCTACGAGCAGTACTTC.

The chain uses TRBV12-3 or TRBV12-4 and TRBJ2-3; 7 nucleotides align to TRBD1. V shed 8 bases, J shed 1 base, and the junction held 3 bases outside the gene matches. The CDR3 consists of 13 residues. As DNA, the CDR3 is TGTGCCAGCCTAGGACAGGGCACAGATACGCAGTATTTT. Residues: CASLGQGTDTQYF.

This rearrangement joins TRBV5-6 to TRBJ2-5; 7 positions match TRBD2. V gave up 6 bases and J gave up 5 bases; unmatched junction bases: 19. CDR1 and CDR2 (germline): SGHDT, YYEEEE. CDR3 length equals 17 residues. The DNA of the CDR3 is TGTGCCAGCACCCCCCCTGGGCGGGAGAGTTCCGGGGAGACCCAGTACTTC. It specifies CASTPPGRESSGETQYF.